The T cell receptor (beta chain) under discussion was sequenced for a study of blood T cell repertoires in COVID-19. In germline, CDR1 is SGHDT, CDR2 YYEEEE. This CDR3 contains 16 residues. V was pared by 2 bases and J by 4 bases, with 11 bases of the junction left unmatched. Some clones are missing from TCRdb's copy, which holds only in-frame ones; the method was immunoSEQ multiplex PCR. Altogether some 120,000 clones are present, roughly 91% being singletons, with the ten largest covering 15% to 20%. This sequence originates from a human donor with acute or convalescent COVID-19. The donor label of this sample is uncertain. The chain couples TRBV5-6 to TRBJ1-2; 7 positions agree with TRBD1. The sequenced material came from peripheral blood. DNA of the CDR3: TGTGCCAGCAGCTTCGGGACAGCCGTGGGGCTCTATGGCTACACCTTC. Translation: CASSFGTAVGLYGYTF.